These T cell receptor beta chains were read from a single sample in a study of blood T cell repertoires in COVID-19. The data were produced by immunoSEQ multiplex PCR, yet TCRdb's version contains in-frame clones alone and is incomplete. The sample shows approximately 140,000 clones, around 81% of them seen only once. The specimen was peripheral blood. The source of these receptors is a middle-aged man with active or convalescent COVID-19. The CDR3 runs from the conserved cysteine through the conserved F or W. A D gene is named only where the DNA matches it firmly. Only part of the rows carry a size: once, few, many, or a class if the clone is expanded.

J | D | V | size | CDR3 | DNA
TRBJ1-5 | TRBD1 | TRBV27 | once | CASGTGGNQPQHF | TGTGCCAGCGGTACAGGGGGAAATCAGCCCCAGCATTTT
TRBJ2-7 | NA | TRBV7-9 | NA | CASSSRGGRAYEQYF | TGTGCCAGCAGCTCCAGAGGAGGACGTGCCTACGAGCAGTACTTC
TRBJ1-2 | TRBD1 | TRBV30 | NA | CASRDSNYGYTF | TGTGCCTCTCGGGACAGTAACTATGGCTACACCTTC
TRBJ2-7 | TRBD2 | TRBV19 | NA | CASSRTSGTYEQYF | TGTGCCAGTAGCCGGACTAGCGGAACCTACGAGCAGTACTTC
TRBJ1-1 | TRBD1 | TRBV5-6 | once | CASSLARGTAEAFF | TGTGCCAGCAGCTTGGCCCGGGGGACAGCTGAAGCTTTCTTT
TRBJ2-5 | NA | TRBV15 | NA | CATSRDFQETQYF | TGTGCCACCAGCAGGGACTTCCAAGAGACCCAGTACTTC
TRBJ2-5 | NA | TRBV5-1 | NA | CASSSQETQYF | TGCGCCAGCAGCTCTCAAGAGACCCAGTACTTC
TRBJ1-1 | NA | TRBV30 | NA | CAWSRGYRTEAFF | TGTGCCTGGAGCAGGGGCTACAGAACTGAAGCTTTCTTT
TRBJ2-7 | TRBD1 | TRBV9 | NA | CASSVSVTGGEQYF | TGTGCCAGCAGCGTATCTGTGACAGGGGGCGAGCAGTACTTC
TRBJ1-6 | NA | TRBV5-5 | NA | CASSLWSPNNSPLHF | TGTGCCAGCAGCTTGTGGAGCCCTAATAATTCACCCCTCCACTTT
TRBJ2-4 | TRBD2 | TRBV24-1 | NA | CATSRLAGPDVLAKNIQYF | TGTGCCACCAGTCGACTAGCGGGTCCTGATGTTTTAGCCAAAAACATTCAGTACTTC
TRBJ2-1 | NA | TRBV30 | NA | CAWSAGGRAYNEQFF | TGTGCCTGGAGTGCGGGGGGCCGGGCCTACAATGAGCAGTTCTTC
TRBJ2-3 | TRBD2 | TRBV18 | NA | CASSPLAGVTDTQYF | TGTGCCAGCTCACCACTAGCGGGGGTTACAGATACGCAGTATTTT
TRBJ2-5 | NA | TRBV5-6 | NA | CASSSRHEETQYF | TGTGCCAGCAGCTCTCGACACGAAGAGACCCAGTACTTC
TRBJ1-1 | TRBD1 | TRBV5-8 | NA | CASSYRQGGAFF | TGTGCCAGCAGCTACCGACAGGGTGGCGCTTTCTTT
TRBJ1-4 | NA | TRBV5-8 | NA | CASSLGGLGEKLFF | TGTGCCAGCAGCTTGGGGGGGCTCGGAGAAAAACTGTTTTTT
TRBJ1-5 | NA | TRBV12-3/TRBV12-4 | NA | CASSFSYQPQHF | TGTGCCAGCAGTTTTTCATATCAGCCCCAGCATTTT
TRBJ1-5 | NA | TRBV7-2 | medium-sized | CASSLRGGNQPQHF | TGTGCCAGCAGCTTACGGGGTGGCAATCAGCCCCAGCATTTT
TRBJ1-4 | TRBD1 | TRBV19 | NA | CASSPGQGTTNEKLFF | TGTGCCAGTAGTCCGGGACAGGGAACAACTAATGAAAAACTGTTTTTT
TRBJ2-3 | NA | TRBV9 | NA | CASSVESPTSTDTQYF | TGTGCCAGCAGCGTAGAGTCCCCCACTAGCACAGATACGCAGTATTTT
TRBJ2-3 | TRBD1 | TRBV24-1 | few | CATSDRRTGLLPDTQYF | TGTGCCACCAGTGATCGGAGGACAGGGTTACTCCCAGATACGCAGTATTTT
TRBJ2-5 | TRBD2 | TRBV19 | NA | CASSTLAGRQETQYF | TGTGCCAGTAGTACTCTAGCGGGGCGACAAGAGACCCAGTACTTC
TRBJ1-6 | TRBD1 | TRBV28 | few | CASTHHRDRNNSPLHF | TGTGCCAGCACCCACCACCGGGACAGAAATAATTCACCCCTCCACTTT
TRBJ1-2 | TRBD1 | TRBV7-9 | NA | CASSSIRGRDGYTF | TGTGCCAGCAGCTCGATCAGGGGGCGCGATGGCTACACCTTC
TRBJ1-4 | NA | TRBV25-1 | NA | CASSESGGGSEKLFF | TGTGCCAGCAGTGAATCTGGGGGGGGGAGTGAAAAACTGTTTTTT
TRBJ1-5 | NA | TRBV5-1 | NA | CASSPSPGSNQPQHF | TGCGCCAGCAGCCCCTCCCCCGGTAGCAATCAGCCCCAGCATTTT
TRBJ1-2 | NA | TRBV5-1 | NA | CASSLDPGSNYGYTF | TGCGCCAGCAGCTTGGACCCGGGTTCTAACTATGGCTACACCTTC